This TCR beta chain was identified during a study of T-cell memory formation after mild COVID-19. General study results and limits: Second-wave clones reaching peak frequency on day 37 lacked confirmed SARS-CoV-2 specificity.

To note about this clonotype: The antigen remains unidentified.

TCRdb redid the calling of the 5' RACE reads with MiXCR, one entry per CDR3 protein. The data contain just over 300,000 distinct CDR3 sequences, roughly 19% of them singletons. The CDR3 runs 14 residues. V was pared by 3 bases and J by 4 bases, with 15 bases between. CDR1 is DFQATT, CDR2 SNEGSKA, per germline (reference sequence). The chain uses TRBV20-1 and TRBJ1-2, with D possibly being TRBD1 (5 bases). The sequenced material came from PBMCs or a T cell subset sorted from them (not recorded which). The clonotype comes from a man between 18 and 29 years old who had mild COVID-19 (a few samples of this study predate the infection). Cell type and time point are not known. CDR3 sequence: CSASGGPTIYGYTF. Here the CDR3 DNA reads TGCAGTGCTAGCGGGGGACCGACTATCTATGGCTACACCTTC.